This T cell receptor beta chain was profiled in a study of vaccination and CD4 T cells after COVID-19. The overall study: Samples after vaccination came a median around 70 days past dose two, ranging 14 to 241. Study-wide results and caveats: When vaccine-specific clones from convalescent patients were examined, 304 of 307 were spike mono-reactive.

Trimming pared 4 bases from V and 5 bases from J, leaving 17 bases between. In germline, CDR1 is SGHVS, CDR2 FQNEAQ. The CDR3 totals 16 residues. This clonotype has just one count. The antigen is undetermined. Treatment specified: roughly 10-day PBMC culture with coronavirus spike peptide pools or control peptides (ViraFEST assay). First, ViraFEST expanded antigen-specific T cells with peptide pools, and next it sequenced the TCRs. Oncomine TCR Beta short-read sequencing was applied to DNA from cultured CD4+ T cells. MiXCR, run by TCRdb on the PCR reads, gives a single entry per CDR3 protein. Of about 21,000 distinct CDR3 sequences listed, over 60% are singletons.

The gene calls are TRBV7-8 and TRBJ2-2; D is ambiguous. The receptor was isolated from a human donor who had recovered from COVID-19. Sample: CD4+ T cells from blood, cultured in vitro. The CDR3 bases are TGTGCCAGCAGCTCCCCACCGTCTTTAACTACCGGGGAGCTGTTTTTT. Its translation is CASSSPPSLTTGELFF.